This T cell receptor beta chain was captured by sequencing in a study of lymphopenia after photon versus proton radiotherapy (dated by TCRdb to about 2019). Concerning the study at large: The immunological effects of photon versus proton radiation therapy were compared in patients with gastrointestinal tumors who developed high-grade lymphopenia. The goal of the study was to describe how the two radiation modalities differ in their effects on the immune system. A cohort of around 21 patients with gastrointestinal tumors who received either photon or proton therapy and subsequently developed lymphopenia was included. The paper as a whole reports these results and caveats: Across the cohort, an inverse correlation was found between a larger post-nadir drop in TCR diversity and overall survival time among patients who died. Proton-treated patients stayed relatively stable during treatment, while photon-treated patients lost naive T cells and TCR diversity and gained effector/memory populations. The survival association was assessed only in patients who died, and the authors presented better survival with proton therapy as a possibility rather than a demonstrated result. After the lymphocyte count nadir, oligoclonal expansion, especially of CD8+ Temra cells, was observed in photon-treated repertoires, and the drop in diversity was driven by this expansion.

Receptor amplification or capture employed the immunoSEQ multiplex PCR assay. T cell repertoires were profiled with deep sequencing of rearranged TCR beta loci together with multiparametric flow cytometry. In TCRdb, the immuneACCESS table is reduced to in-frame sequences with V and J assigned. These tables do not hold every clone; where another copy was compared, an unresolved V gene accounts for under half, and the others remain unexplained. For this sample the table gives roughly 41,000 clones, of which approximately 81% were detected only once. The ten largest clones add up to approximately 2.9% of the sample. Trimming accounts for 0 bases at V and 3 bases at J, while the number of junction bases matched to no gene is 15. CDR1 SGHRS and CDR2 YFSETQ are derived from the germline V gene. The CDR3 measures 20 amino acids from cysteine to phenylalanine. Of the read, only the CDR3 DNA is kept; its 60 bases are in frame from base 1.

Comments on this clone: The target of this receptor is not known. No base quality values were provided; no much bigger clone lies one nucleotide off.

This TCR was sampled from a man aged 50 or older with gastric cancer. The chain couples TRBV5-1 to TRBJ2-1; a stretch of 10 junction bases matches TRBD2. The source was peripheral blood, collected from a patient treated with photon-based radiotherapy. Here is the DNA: TGCGCCAGCAGCTTGGGAGGAGCTAGCGGGAGTAATAGGGTCTACAATGAGCAGTTCTTC. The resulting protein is CASSLGGASGSNRVYNEQFF.